This TCR beta chain was captured in a study of T-cell reconstitution after alpha-beta-depleted transplantation in children (dated by TCRdb to 2016 to 2017). For the wider study: T-cell immune reconstitution after TCRalphabeta/CD19-depleted allogeneic hematopoietic cell transplantation in children was quantitatively tracked in the study by means of TCR repertoire profiling.

This specimen's time point label, per the study, means: day 60 (about 2 months) after transplantation. The sample's treatment or condition label, in plain terms: allogeneic hematopoietic cell transplantation with graft depleted of TCRalphabeta T cells and CD19 B cells. The children who served as transplant recipients had been given grafts of TCRalphabeta/CD19-depleted allogeneic hematopoietic cells. Receptors were amplified or captured by PCR. Sequencing relied on an Illumina HiSeq 2500. TCR library preparation used molecular barcoding, with unique molecular identifiers applied to normalize quantification of the TCRbeta repertoire. TCRdb's own reprocessing of the public reads used fastp at Q25 and MiXCR and kept productive beta chains. All rows with the same CDR3 protein become a single entry with the most common DNA and genes. The sample includes over 85,000 distinct CDR3 sequences, with 6% observed a single time. The ten most abundant clones make up roughly 5.5% of the sample.

This clonotype occurred many times. Its antigen is not yet known. It has no much larger one-base neighbor in the sample; base qualities were not kept. The CDR3, cysteine through phenylalanine, is 13 amino acids long. Left in the record is the CDR3 DNA by itself, 39 bases read in frame from the first base. V and J lose 3 bases and 6 bases, and a span of 12 bases separates them. Via the germline V gene, CDR1 is SGHTA and CDR2 FQGNSA. What the authors observed across the whole study: Hyperexpanded clone frequencies declined over subsequent months; after one year, T-cell counts and TCRbeta diversity were mostly attributed to newly produced T cells. The apparently early recovery of alphabetaT-cell counts about two months after transplant reportedly depended on only several hundred rapidly expanded clones that came from non-depleted graft cells. In some patients, the high TCRbeta diversity seen at day 60 was put down to recipient T cells and intrathymic progenitors that had survived conditioning.

The source is a female patient aged 2-15 years who had a stem cell transplant for Fanconi anemia, so the T cells may come from the graft donor. The starting material was PBMCs, mostly from graft donor cells, obtained 60 days after TCRalphabeta/CD19-depleted stem cell transplant. The rearranged chain carries TRBV7-2 and TRBJ2-7; the D gene is unclear. For the CDR3, the sequence is CASSLYLGIEQYF. The nucleotide sequence is given as TGTGCCAGCAGCTTGTACTTAGGGATCGAGCAGTACTTC.